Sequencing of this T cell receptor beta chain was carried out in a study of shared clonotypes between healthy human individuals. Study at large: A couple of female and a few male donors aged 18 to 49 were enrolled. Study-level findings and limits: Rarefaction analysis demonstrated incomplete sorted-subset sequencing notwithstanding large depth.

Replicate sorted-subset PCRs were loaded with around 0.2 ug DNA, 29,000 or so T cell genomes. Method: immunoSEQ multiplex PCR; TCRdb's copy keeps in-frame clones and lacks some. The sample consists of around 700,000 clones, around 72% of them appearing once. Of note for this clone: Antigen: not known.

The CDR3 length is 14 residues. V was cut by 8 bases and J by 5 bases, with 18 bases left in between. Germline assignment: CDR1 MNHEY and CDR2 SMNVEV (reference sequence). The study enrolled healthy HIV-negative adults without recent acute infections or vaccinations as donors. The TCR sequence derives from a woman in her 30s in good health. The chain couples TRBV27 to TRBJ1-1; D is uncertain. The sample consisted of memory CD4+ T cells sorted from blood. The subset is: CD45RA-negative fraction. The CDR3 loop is CASGPDGRWTEAFF. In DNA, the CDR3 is TGTGCCAGCGGACCAGACGGCCGCTGGACTGAAGCTTTCTTT.